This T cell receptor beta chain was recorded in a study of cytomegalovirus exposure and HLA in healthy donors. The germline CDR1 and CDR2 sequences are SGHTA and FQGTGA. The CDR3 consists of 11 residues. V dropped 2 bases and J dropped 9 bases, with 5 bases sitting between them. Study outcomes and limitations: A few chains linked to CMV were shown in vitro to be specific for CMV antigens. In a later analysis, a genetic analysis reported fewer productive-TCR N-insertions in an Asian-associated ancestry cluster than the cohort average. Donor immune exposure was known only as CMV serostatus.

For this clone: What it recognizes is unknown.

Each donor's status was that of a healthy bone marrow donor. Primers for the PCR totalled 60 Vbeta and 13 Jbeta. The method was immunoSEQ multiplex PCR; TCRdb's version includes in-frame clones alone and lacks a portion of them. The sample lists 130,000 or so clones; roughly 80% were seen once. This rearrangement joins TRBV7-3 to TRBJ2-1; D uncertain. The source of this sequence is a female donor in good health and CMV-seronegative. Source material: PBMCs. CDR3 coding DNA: TGTGCCAGCAGCTTAGGGCGTGAGCAGTTCTTC. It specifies CASSLGREQFF.